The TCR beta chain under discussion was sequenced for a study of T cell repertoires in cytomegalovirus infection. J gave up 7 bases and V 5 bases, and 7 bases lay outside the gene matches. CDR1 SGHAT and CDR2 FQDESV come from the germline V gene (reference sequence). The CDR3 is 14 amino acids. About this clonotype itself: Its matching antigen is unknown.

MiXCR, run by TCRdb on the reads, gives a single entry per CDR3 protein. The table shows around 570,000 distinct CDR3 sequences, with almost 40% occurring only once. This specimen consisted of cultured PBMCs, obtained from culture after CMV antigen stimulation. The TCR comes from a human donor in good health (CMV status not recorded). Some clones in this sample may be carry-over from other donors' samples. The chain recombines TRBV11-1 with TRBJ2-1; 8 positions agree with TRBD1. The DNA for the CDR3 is TGTGCCAGCAGCCAGCGGACAGGGCGAAATGAGCAGTTCTTC. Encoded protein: CASSQRTGRNEQFF.